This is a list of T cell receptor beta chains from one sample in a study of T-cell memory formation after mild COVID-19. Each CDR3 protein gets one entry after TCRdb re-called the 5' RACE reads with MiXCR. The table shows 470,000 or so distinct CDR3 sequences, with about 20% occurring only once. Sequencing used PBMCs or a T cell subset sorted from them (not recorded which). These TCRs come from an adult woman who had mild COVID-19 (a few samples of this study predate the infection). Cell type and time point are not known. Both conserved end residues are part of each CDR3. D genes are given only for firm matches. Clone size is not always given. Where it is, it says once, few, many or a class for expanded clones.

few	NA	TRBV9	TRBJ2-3	CASSVVTQADTQYF	TGTGCCAGCAGCGTAGTCACGCAGGCAGATACGCAGTATTTT
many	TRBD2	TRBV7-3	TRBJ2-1	CASSSVGLAGGNEQFF	TGTGCCAGCAGCTCCGTTGGACTAGCGGGAGGCAATGAGCAGTTCTTC
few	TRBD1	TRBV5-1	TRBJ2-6	CASSLRAWTGASSGANVLTF	TGCGCCAGCAGCTTGAGGGCTTGGACAGGGGCTAGCTCTGGGGCCAACGTCCTGACTTTC
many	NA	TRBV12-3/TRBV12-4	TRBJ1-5	CASSLDRAQPQHF	TGTGCCAGCAGTTTAGATAGGGCCCAGCCCCAGCATTTT
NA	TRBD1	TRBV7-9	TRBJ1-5	CASSAPGTGSGQPQHF	TGTGCCAGCAGCGCGCCCGGGACAGGGTCTGGTCAGCCCCAGCATTTT
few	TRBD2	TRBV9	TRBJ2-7	CASSPSAGGPWEQYF	TGTGCCAGCAGCCCCTCTGCGGGAGGGCCGTGGGAGCAGTACTTC
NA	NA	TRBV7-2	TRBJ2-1	CASTLTTLGNEQFF	TGTGCCAGCACCTTGACTACTTTGGGCAATGAGCAGTTCTTC
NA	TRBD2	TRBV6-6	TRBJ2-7	CASRPLAGGPHEQYF	TGTGCCAGCAGGCCCCTAGCGGGAGGGCCCCACGAGCAGTACTTC
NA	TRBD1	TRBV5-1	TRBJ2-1	CASSLEGQGREQFF	TGCGCCAGCAGCTTGGAGGGACAGGGACGTGAGCAGTTCTTC
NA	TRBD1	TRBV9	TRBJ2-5	CASSLDRVMEETQYF	TGTGCCAGCAGCCTGGACAGGGTTATGGAGGAGACCCAGTACTTC
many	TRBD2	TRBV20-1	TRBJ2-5	CSARDPASGDHKETQYF	TGCAGTGCTAGAGATCCGGCTAGCGGGGACCATAAGGAGACCCAGTACTTC
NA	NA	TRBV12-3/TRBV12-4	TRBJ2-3	CASSYQGLRADTQYF	TGTGCCAGCAGTTACCAAGGACTTCGGGCAGATACGCAGTATTTT
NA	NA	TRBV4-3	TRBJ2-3	CASSQDILGEGGTQYF	TGCGCCAGCAGCCAAGATATTTTGGGGGAAGGAGGTACGCAGTATTTT